This entry lists 28 T cell receptor beta chains sequenced from one sample in a study of Ad26.COV2.S vaccination and SARS-CoV-2 variants. Treatment specified: approximately 18 received Ad26.COV2.S at low or high dose, single or two shots; roughly five received placebo; per-sample allocation not given. Specimen acquisition occurred on day 63 following the initial vaccine or placebo injection. Libraries were prepared by immunoSEQ multiplex PCR; TCRdb keeps only in-frame clonotypes and omits some of them. This sample has around 340,000 clones; 88% occur once, and the top ten carry roughly 6%. The sequenced sample was peripheral blood, obtained in a trial of Ad26.COV2.S vaccine versus placebo. The receptors originated from a person between 18 and 59 years old who received the Ad26.COV2.S COVID-19 vaccine or a placebo.

V is TRBV6-5 and J is TRBJ2-7; 10 bases match TRBD2. Germline CDR1 and CDR2: MNHEY and SVGAGI. V lost 4 bases and J lost 3; bases outside the gene matches: 6. CDR3 length: 15 residues. CDR3 DNA sequence: TGTGCCAGCAGTTTCGGACTAGCGGACCACTACGAGCAGTACTTC. This codes for CASSFGLADHYEQYF.

The rearrangement links TRBV27 to TRBJ2-3, with D unresolved. The CDR3 is 13 amino acids. The V gene's germline CDR1 is MNHEY and CDR2 SMNVEV (reference sequence). V lost 3 bases and J lost 5, with 9 bases in between. CDR3 residues: CASSLGRRDTQYF. CDR3 coding DNA: TGTGCCAGCAGTTTGGGCAGACGAGATACGCAGTATTTT.

This chain joins TRBV5-1 and TRBJ1-6; weak D call: TRBD1 (6 bases). V lost 5 bases, J lost 7 bases, and 13 bases lay in between. The CDR3 has 14 residues. Germline loops: CDR1 SGHRS, CDR2 YFSETQ. The CDR3 protein is CASSPGQPNSPLHF. Written as DNA, the CDR3 is TGCGCCAGCAGTCCGGGACAACCAAATTCACCCCTCCACTTT.

This chain links TRBV18 with TRBJ1-2; D unclear. This CDR3 region has 12 residues. V shed 5 bases and J shed 7 bases, with 11 bases lying between them. Looked up from germline, CDR1 is KGHSH and CDR2 is LQKENI. The CDR3 DNA follows: TGTGCCAGCTCAAAGCGGGGAGGTGGCTACACCTTC. Its translation is CASSKRGGGYTF. Variable domain in full (rest from reference TRBV18 and TRBJ1-2): NAGVMQNPRHLVRRRGQEARLRCSPMKGHSHVYWYRQLPEEGLKFMVYLQKENIIDESGMPKERFSAEFPKEGPSILRIQQVVRGDSAAYFCASSKRGGGYTFGSGTRLTVV.

The chain uses TRBV2 and TRBJ2-3, with D perhaps matching TRBD1 or TRBD2 (6 bases each). Germline V CDR1 and CDR2: SNHLY, FYNNEI. V was cut by 2 bases and J by 2 bases, with 8 bases left in between. The CDR3 runs to 14 residues. CDR3: CASSERGATDTQYF. CDR3 sequence (DNA): TGTGCCAGCAGTGAAAGGGGGGCCACAGATACGCAGTATTTT.

The chain is built from TRBV28 and TRBJ2-3; 7 bases map to TRBD2. Germline trimming cut 2 bases from V and 6 bases from J; bases unmatched to any gene: 2. The CDR3 runs to 13 residues. Germline V gene lookup returns CDR1 MDHEN and CDR2 SYDVKM. This CDR3 is CASSLAGGDTQYF. CDR3 DNA sequence: TGTGCCAGCAGTTTAGCCGGGGGGGATACGCAGTATTTT.

This rearrangement joins TRBV27 to TRBJ1-6; D is unresolved. This CDR3 spans 13 amino acids. The V end was cut by 3 bases, the J end by 4 bases, with 4 bases between. Germline values: CDR1 MNHEY, CDR2 SMNVEV (reference sequence). CDR3 sequence: CASSFRYNSPLHF. CDR3 coding DNA: TGTGCCAGCAGTTTCCGGTATAATTCACCCCTCCACTTT.

About this clone itself: A single base separates this from a much larger clone, so it may be a read error. The chain joins TRBV9 to TRBJ1-1; D gene uncertain. Trimming stripped 0 bases from V and 1 base from J, with 10 bases between. CDR1 SGDLS and CDR2 YYNGEE come from the germline V gene. The CDR3 length is 15 residues. CDR3 loop: CASSVDPGGNTEAFF. For the CDR3, the DNA is TGTGCCAGCAGCGTAGATCCAGGAGGGAACACTGAAGCTTTCTTT.

The chain couples TRBV11-3 to TRBJ1-1; no firm D call. V gave up 5 bases and J gave up 1 base, with 5 bases separating them. The CDR3 totals 12 residues. Germline V gives CDR1 SGHNT, CDR2 YENEEA. The CDR3 sequence is CASSHSNTEAFF. CDR3 DNA sequence: TGTGCCAGCAGCCACTCGAACACTGAAGCTTTCTTT.

The V call is TRBV9, the J call TRBJ1-5; D gene uncertain. Trimming removed 0 bases from V and 5 bases from J, with 12 bases in between. There are 15 residues in the CDR3. The germline V gene encodes CDR1 SGDLS and CDR2 YYNGEE. The chain's CDR3 is CASSVGPGSDQPQHF. CDR3 bases: TGTGCCAGCAGCGTAGGGCCTGGATCTGATCAGCCCCAGCATTTT. Based on the CDR3 plus reference TRBV9 and TRBJ1-5, the full variable domain is DSGVTQTPKHLITATGQRVTLRCSPRSGDLSVYWYQQSLDQGLQFLIQYYNGEERAKGNILERFSAQQFPDLHSELNLSSLELGDSALYFCASSVGPGSDQPQHFGDGTRLSIL.

This clone was detected only once. The same CDR3 is also encoded by other DNA sequences in this sample. The V gene is TRBV7-9, the J gene TRBJ2-5; D gene unclear. Germline V CDR1 and CDR2: SEHNR, FQNEAQ (reference sequence). The CDR3 contains 11 residues. Trimming pared 2 bases from V and 5 bases from J, leaving 3 bases between. CDR3 sequence reads: CASSLQETQYF. CDR3 nucleotide sequence: TGTGCCAGCAGCTTACAGGAGACCCAGTACTTC.

V and J are TRBV12-3 or TRBV12-4 and TRBJ1-2, with D possibly TRBD1 on 6 matching bases. V was pared by 8 bases and J by 3 bases, with 10 bases between. This CDR3 is built from 12 residues. The CDR3 spells CASQGGDYGYTF. In DNA form, the CDR3 reads TGTGCCAGCCAAGGGGGGGACTATGGCTACACCTTC.

The J gene is TRBJ1-5, the V gene TRBV18; D perhaps matches TRBD1 (5 bases). Germline loops: CDR1 KGHSH, CDR2 LQKENI. The CDR3 covers 14 residues. Trimming took off 4 bases at V and 5 bases at J, with 12 bases between the two ends. CDR3 DNA: TGTGCCAGCTCACGAAGACAGTTAGATCAGCCCCAGCATTTT. This encodes CASSRRQLDQPQHF.

This rearrangement joins TRBV4-1 to TRBJ1-5; possible D gene TRBD1, 5 bases. The CDR3 covers 16 residues. Germline assignment: CDR1 MGHRA and CDR2 YSYEKL. V was cut by 0 bases and J by 2 bases, with 11 bases left in between. In nucleotides, the CDR3 is TGCGCCAGCAGCCAAGATGGGCAGGGCGGCAATCAGCCCCAGCATTTT. This encodes CASSQDGQGGNQPQHF.

This clone turned up a few times. The chain carries TRBV6-5 and TRBJ2-1; D remains ambiguous. The germline V gene encodes CDR1 MNHEY and CDR2 SVGAGI. The CDR3 length is 14 residues. V gave up 2 bases and J gave up 3 bases, with 8 bases separating them. CDR3 sequence reads: CASSYGLVYNEQFF. CDR3 nucleotide sequence: TGTGCCAGCAGTTACGGGCTAGTCTACAATGAGCAGTTCTTC.

J is TRBJ2-1 and V is TRBV28; D remains ambiguous. With 3 bases removed from V and 5 bases from J, the gap between germline ends came to 8 bases. Germline lookup yields CDR1 MDHEN and CDR2 SYDVKM. The length of the CDR3 is 13 residues. CDR3 sequence (DNA): TGTGCCAGCAGTTTGACTCCAGACAATGAGCAGTTCTTC. Translating gives CASSLTPDNEQFF.

The chain links TRBV2 to TRBJ1-4, with a possible D match to TRBD1 (5 bases). Germline-derived CDR1 and CDR2 are SNHLY and FYNNEI. Trimming took off 5 bases at V and 6 bases at J, with 10 bases between the two ends. The CDR3 is 13 amino acids. CDR3 in DNA: TGTGCCAGCAGTCAGGGTGTGGATGAAAAACTGTTTTTT. It codes for CASSQGVDEKLFF.

In its sample, this clone was seen once. The chain employs TRBV11-2 and TRBJ2-7; D unresolved. The germline V gene has CDR1 SGHAT and CDR2 FQNNGV. This CDR3 contains 14 residues. Trimming cost V 0 bases and J 2 bases, with 8 bases left between them. The CDR3 DNA reads TGTGCCAGCAGCTTAGAGCGCCAGCCCTACGAGCAGTACTTC. Translation gives CASSLERQPYEQYF. Variable domain in full (rest from reference TRBV11-2 and TRBJ2-7): EAGVAQSPRYKIIEKRQSVAFWCNPISGHATLYWYQQILGQGPKLLIQFQNNGVVDDSQLPKDRFSAERLKGVDSTLKIQPAKLEDSAVYLCASSLERQPYEQYFGPGTRLTVT.

V and J are TRBV18 and TRBJ1-1; TRBD1 matches 8 bases. This CDR3 has 14 amino acids. Germline CDR1 reads KGHSH; CDR2 reads LQKENI. V lost 0 bases and J lost 4; bases outside the gene matches: 1. As DNA, the CDR3 is TGTGCCAGCTCACCACCTCAGGGGGCCACTGAAGCTTTCTTT. Translation: CASSPPQGATEAFF.

This sequence joins TRBV27 and TRBJ2-7; 8 bases map to TRBD1. The V gene end was trimmed by 5 bases and the J gene end by 2 bases; junction bases not matched to a gene: 5. CDR3 length: 14 residues. Germline V gene lookup returns CDR1 MNHEY and CDR2 SMNVEV (reference sequence). Here the CDR3 DNA reads TGTGCCAGCAGTCCGAGGACAGGGCCCTACGAGCAGTACTTC. Its translation is CASSPRTGPYEQYF.

The rearrangement uses TRBV2 and TRBJ1-5; D perhaps matches TRBD1 (6 bases). The CDR3 extends over 18 amino acids. The V and J ends lost 5 bases and 0 bases respectively, with 20 bases between them. Germline V lookup: CDR1 SNHLY, CDR2 FYNNEI. The CDR3 nucleotides are TGTGCCAGCAGTAGGGGGGAGCCACTACGATATAGCAATCAGCCCCAGCATTTT. Residues: CASSRGEPLRYSNQPQHF. The full variable domain, with the rest looked up from reference TRBV2 and TRBJ1-5, is EPEVTQTPSHQVTQMGQEVILRCVPISNHLYFYWYRQILGQKVEFLVSFYNNEISEKSEIFDDQFSVERPDGSNFTLKIRSTKLEDSAMYFCASSRGEPLRYSNQPQHFGDGTRLSIL.

The V call is TRBV27, the J call TRBJ2-2; D is possibly TRBD2 (7 bases). V was trimmed by 3 bases and J by 4 bases, leaving 18 bases between them. Germline V gives CDR1 MNHEY, CDR2 SMNVEV (reference sequence). CDR3 length: 17 amino acids. The CDR3, as DNA: TGTGCCAGCAGTTTTGGGGGGGGCGAGTTCGGCACCGGGGAGCTGTTTTTT. Translating it yields CASSFGGGEFGTGELFF.

The genes are TRBV12-3 or TRBV12-4 and TRBJ2-7; possible D gene TRBD2, 7 bases. The V gene lost 1 base and the J gene lost 6 bases, with 10 bases spanning the gap. The CDR3 extends over 13 amino acids. The CDR3 region has the DNA TGTGCCAGCAGTTTAGTAGGGGGGGCCGAGCAGTACTTC. Amino acids: CASSLVGGAEQYF.

The chain joins TRBV6-5 to TRBJ1-2; tentatively, D is TRBD1 (5 bases). The CDR3 is 13 amino acids. Per the germline V gene, CDR1 is MNHEY and CDR2 is SVGAGI. V gave up 7 bases and J gave up 6 bases, with 15 bases separating them. The CDR3 protein is CASKSTQGNGYTF. CDR3 DNA sequence: TGTGCCAGCAAAAGCACGCAGGGTAATGGCTACACCTTC.

The chain recombines TRBV20-1 with TRBJ2-2; no definite D call. Trimming took 6 bases from V and 7 from J, leaving 9 bases between them. The V gene's germline CDR1 is DFQATT and CDR2 SNEGSKA (reference sequence). The CDR3 is 11 residues long. The CDR3 sequence is CSAPGDGELFF. The CDR3 DNA reads TGCAGTGCCCCCGGAGACGGGGAGCTGTTTTTT.

This rearrangement joins TRBV9 to TRBJ1-4; TRBD1 agrees at 9 bases. Looked up from germline, CDR1 is SGDLS and CDR2 is YYNGEE. V dropped 3 bases and J dropped 2; count of bases not matched to a gene: 8. This CDR3 has 17 residues. The CDR3 DNA reads TGTGCCAGCAGCGATCCGACAGGGGGTAGCACTAATGAAAAACTGTTTTTT. It is translated as CASSDPTGGSTNEKLFF.

This clone has just one count. The chain joins TRBV10-3 to TRBJ2-7; TRBD1 matches at 9 bases. This CDR3 has 15 amino acids. V lost 4 bases to trimming and J lost 2 bases; unmatched junction nucleotides: 6. Germline V CDR1 and CDR2: ENHRY, SYGVKD. The CDR3 region has the DNA TGTGCCATCAGTGGAACCGGGACAGGGACCTACGAGCAGTACTTC. It is translated as CAISGTGTGTYEQYF.

This clone was counted a single time. The chain recombines TRBV28 with TRBJ2-1, with D perhaps matching TRBD1 or TRBD2 (5 bases each). Germline V gives CDR1 MDHEN, CDR2 SYDVKM. This CDR3 is built from 18 residues. Trimming shortened V by 3 bases and J by 2 bases, and 20 bases separated the two germline ends. The CDR3 is CASSFESNPRGAYNEQFF. The CDR3 region has the DNA TGTGCCAGCAGTTTTGAGTCGAACCCTCGGGGCGCCTACAATGAGCAGTTCTTC.